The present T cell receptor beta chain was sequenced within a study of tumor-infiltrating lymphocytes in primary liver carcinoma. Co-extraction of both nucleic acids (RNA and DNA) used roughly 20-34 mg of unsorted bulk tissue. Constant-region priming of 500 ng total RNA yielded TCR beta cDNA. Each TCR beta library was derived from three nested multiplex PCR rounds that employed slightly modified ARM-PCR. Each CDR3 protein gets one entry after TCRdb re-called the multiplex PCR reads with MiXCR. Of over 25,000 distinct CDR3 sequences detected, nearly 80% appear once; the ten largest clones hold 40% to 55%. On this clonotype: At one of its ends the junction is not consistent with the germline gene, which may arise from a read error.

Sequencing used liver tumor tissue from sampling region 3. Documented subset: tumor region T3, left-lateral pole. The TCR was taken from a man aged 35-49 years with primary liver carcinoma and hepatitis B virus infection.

CDR3 sequence reads: CASGFGSTDTKYF. The CDR3 bases are TGTGCCAGCGGCTTCGGGAGCACAGATACGAAGTATTTT. The rearrangement links TRBV5-6 to TRBJ2-3, with D perhaps TRBD2 (6 bases). Germline lookup yields CDR1 SGHDT and CDR2 YYEEEE. The CDR3 covers 13 residues.